This TCR beta chain was sequenced for a study of shared clonotypes between healthy human individuals. TCRdb keeps only in-frame clones here, not all; method: immunoSEQ multiplex PCR. This table has millions of clones, just over 90% appearing once. As regards this clone: Its specificity is not known.

Deletions cut 3 bases from V and 6 bases from J, with 17 bases between. Germline CDR1 and CDR2: LNHNV and YYDKDF (reference sequence). This CDR3 is 16 amino acids long. Regarding the study as a whole: Shared across a few donors were 4% to 6% of the naive CD4 clonotypes.

The chain employs TRBV15 and TRBJ2-2; D may match TRBD1 or TRBD2 (5 bases each). The TCR was taken from a man younger than 30 in good health. The source material was naive CD4+ T cells sorted from blood. Subset given: CD45RA+ positively selected. This CDR3 reads CATSRGETTRPGELFF. The CDR3 DNA reads as TGTGCCACCAGCAGGGGGGAGACTACACGTCCCGGGGAGCTGTTTTTT.